This T cell receptor beta chain was captured by sequencing in a study of T cell responses to AZD1222 COVID-19 vaccine. Study-wide context: Recipients boosted at about 4 weeks or about 12 weeks are pooled. General study findings and limits: White British people made up most donors, females outnumbered males, and clonal diversity was possibly underestimated. Recipients of AZD1222 seropositive at baseline numbered only 5 to 7.

About this clone itself: Its antigen remains unknown.

Data came from immunoSEQ multiplex PCR; TCRdb stores just in-frame clones and leaves some out. The table records over 150,000 clones, roughly 90% of them present only once. This CDR3 has 15 amino acids. The germline V gene has CDR1 SGHKS and CDR2 YYEKEE (reference sequence). V lost 0 bases to trimming and J lost 4 bases, with 13 bases between them. The receptor was isolated from an adult in good health. The starting material was peripheral blood, obtained on day 0 of AZD1222 vaccination. This rearrangement joins TRBV5-5 to TRBJ1-1, with TRBD1 as a possible D gene (5 bases). The CDR3 loop reads CASSLEAGKATEAFF. The CDR3 DNA reads TGTGCCAGCAGCTTGGAGGCAGGGAAAGCCACTGAAGCTTTCTTT.